One sample yielded the 20 T cell receptor beta chains listed below, sequenced in a study of T-cell reconstitution after alpha-beta-depleted transplantation in children. Preparing the TCRbeta library involved the use of unique molecular identifiers. TCRdb re-analysed the PCR reads in MiXCR, keeping a single row per CDR3 protein. The sample gives about 600,000 distinct CDR3 sequences, roughly 23% of which show up once; 12% to 15% is in the top ten. This specimen was PBMCs, mostly from graft donor cells, taken 360 days after TCRalphabeta/CD19-depleted stem cell transplant. The receptors were sampled from a boy under two years old who had a stem cell transplant for acute myeloid leukemia, so the T cells may come from the graft donor.

The chain's CDR3 is CASSTRLLGQARTGELFF. CDR3 coding DNA: TGTGCCAGCAGCACAAGATTGTTGGGGCAGGCACGAACCGGGGAGCTGTTTTTT. The V and J genes are TRBV12-3 or TRBV12-4 and TRBJ2-2, with D tentatively TRBD1 (5 bases). Trimming took 6 bases from V and 5 from J, leaving 25 bases between them. The CDR3 covers 18 residues.

At least ten counts were recorded for this clonotype. V and J are TRBV12-3 or TRBV12-4 and TRBJ2-1; 9 positions match TRBD1. This CDR3 comprises 15 residues. With 2 bases clipped from V and 2 bases from J, the junction kept 1 base outside the gene matches. CDR3 in DNA: TGTGCCAGCAGTTTACGACAGGGGGCCTACAATGAGCAGTTCTTC. Protein sequence: CASSLRQGAYNEQFF.

This CDR3 is CASRWDYGSEKLFF. CDR3 DNA sequence: TGTGCCAGCAGATGGGATTATGGCAGTGAAAAACTGTTTTTT. The J gene is TRBJ1-4, the V gene TRBV4-2, with D unclear. V dropped 6 bases and J dropped 7 bases, with 15 bases sitting between them. The CDR3 has 14 amino acids. CDR1 and CDR2 from the germline V gene are LGHNA and YNFKEQ.

This chain joins TRBV5-8 and TRBJ1-2; a possible D gene is TRBD1 (6 bases). CDR1 and CDR2 from the germline V gene are SGHTS and YDEGEE. Trimming removed 0 bases from V and 8 bases from J, with 20 bases in between. This CDR3 contains 16 residues. The CDR3 reads CASSLDPLGGGYGYTF. The CDR3 DNA reads TGTGCCAGCAGCTTGGACCCCCTAGGGGGAGGATACGGCTACACCTTC.

The chain's CDR3 is CASSITGTEAFF. The CDR3 DNA reads TGTGCCAGTAGTATCACGGGCACTGAAGCTTTCTTT. V usage is TRBV19 and J usage is TRBJ1-1; D remains ambiguous. With 3 bases removed from V and 4 bases from J, the gap between germline ends came to 6 bases. Germline V gene sequence: CDR1 LNHDA, CDR2 SQIVND (reference sequence). The CDR3 extends over 12 amino acids. The complete variable domain, with remaining parts taken from reference TRBV19 and TRBJ1-1, reads DGGITQSPKYLFRKEGQNVTLSCEQNLNHDAMYWYRQDPGQGLRLIYYSQIVNDFQKGDIAEGYSVSREKKESFPLTVTSAQKNPTAFYLCASSITGTEAFFGQGTRLTVV.

This clonotype was observed at least ten times. The rearrangement links TRBV29-1 to TRBJ2-5, with D unclear. The length of the CDR3 is 12 residues. V was pared by 1 base and J by 9 bases, with 12 bases between. In germline, CDR1 is SQVTM, CDR2 ANQGSEA. CDR3 amino acids: CSVEGQSGAQYF. Written as DNA, the CDR3 is TGCAGCGTTGAAGGACAAAGTGGAGCCCAGTACTTC.

This clonotype was counted only a few times. The chain carries TRBV12-3 or TRBV12-4 and TRBJ2-1; TRBD1 matches at 7 bases. V trimming: 3 bases; J trimming: 5 bases; junction bases outside the gene matches: 7. This CDR3 has 15 amino acids. Here the CDR3 DNA reads TGTGCCAGCAGTTTTAGGGGACAGACTAACAATGAGCAGTTCTTC. This gives the protein CASSFRGQTNNEQFF.

V usage is TRBV14 and J usage is TRBJ1-5; no definite D call. V lost 4 bases and J lost 3, with 19 bases in between. This CDR3 region has 17 residues. Looked up from germline, CDR1 is SGHDN and CDR2 is FVKESK. CDR3 loop: CASSPRRRGGVNQPQHF. The CDR3, as DNA: TGTGCCAGCAGCCCCCGACGGAGAGGCGGGGTCAATCAGCCCCAGCATTTT.

The gene calls are TRBV5-1 and TRBJ1-1; D is unresolved. Germline CDR1 and CDR2: SGHRS and YFSETQ. Between the trimmed V and J ends, which lost 7 bases and 3 bases, there was a span of 7 bases. This CDR3 region has 11 residues. The CDR3 sequence: CASGTDTEAFF. DNA for the CDR3: TGCGCCAGCGGCACAGACACTGAAGCTTTCTTT.

This clonotype was recorded many times. The genes are TRBV20-1 and TRBJ2-7, with 8 bases matching TRBD1. This CDR3 comprises 13 residues. CDR1 is DFQATT and CDR2 is SNEGSKA in the germline V gene (reference sequence). J was trimmed by 2 bases and V by 7 bases; bases with no gene match: 7. CDR3 residues: CSGKGDRTYEQYF. DNA of the CDR3: TGCAGTGGGAAGGGGGACAGGACCTACGAGCAGTACTTC.

This clonotype was recorded many times. The rearrangement uses TRBV12-3 or TRBV12-4 and TRBJ2-7; either TRBD1 or TRBD2 may supply D (5 bases each). The V gene lost 7 bases and the J gene lost 0 bases, with 7 bases spanning the gap. This CDR3 has 12 residues. The chain's CDR3 is CASKGSSYEQYF. CDR3 nucleotide sequence: TGTGCCAGCAAGGGGAGCTCCTACGAGCAGTACTTC.

Ten or more counts support this clonotype. CDR3 coding DNA: TGCAGTGCTAGCCCACAGGGGAATCAGCCCCAGCATTTT. Translation gives CSASPQGNQPQHF. V and J are TRBV20-1 and TRBJ1-5; TRBD1 matches at 7 bases. With 3 bases clipped from V and 4 bases from J, the junction kept 3 bases outside the gene matches. Germline V gene data show CDR1 as DFQATT and CDR2 as SNEGSKA (reference sequence). The CDR3 loop spans 13 amino acids.

This clonotype has at least ten counts. The chain couples TRBV6-5 to TRBJ1-2; D perhaps matches TRBD1 (5 bases). Deletions cut 0 bases from V and 4 bases from J, with 9 bases between. The CDR3 has 14 amino acids. Germline lookup yields CDR1 MNHEY and CDR2 SVGAGI. The CDR3: CASSYSQGGYGYTF. CDR3 coding DNA: TGTGCCAGCAGTTACTCCCAGGGAGGCTATGGCTACACCTTC.

This chain connects TRBV12-3 or TRBV12-4 to TRBJ2-7; D might be TRBD1 (5 bases). Trimming cost V 4 bases and J 3 bases, with 19 bases left between them. CDR3 length: 16 amino acids. The CDR3 nucleotides are TGTGCCAGCAGTTCTTCTAGTTCTAGGACATTCTACGAGCAGTACTTC. Translation: CASSSSSSRTFYEQYF.

This clonotype showed up just once. The gene calls are TRBV4-1 and TRBJ2-5; perhaps TRBD2 as D (6 bases). In germline, CDR1 is MGHRA, CDR2 YSYEKL. Trimming pared 1 base from V and 1 base from J, leaving 7 bases between. The CDR3 covers 14 residues. The CDR3 spells CASSQVGSQETQYF. CDR3 sequence (DNA): TGCGCCAGCAGCCAAGTCGGGAGCCAAGAGACCCAGTACTTC.

The chain has TRBV20-1 and TRBJ2-5; perhaps TRBD1 as D (6 bases). The CDR3 is made up of 14 amino acids. CDR1 DFQATT and CDR2 SNEGSKA come from the germline V gene (reference sequence). The V end was cut by 5 bases, the J end by 2 bases, with 15 bases between. DNA for the CDR3: TGCAGTGCTTTCCAGGACAGCCCGCAAGAGACCCAGTACTTC. Amino acid sequence: CSAFQDSPQETQYF.

The table lists this clonotype with a few counts. The gene calls are TRBV12-3 or TRBV12-4 and TRBJ2-1; D possibly corresponds to TRBD1 (6 bases). The length of the CDR3 is 16 residues. Trimming pared 1 base from V and 0 bases from J, leaving 10 bases between. This CDR3 is CASSLVGHHSYNEQFF. The CDR3 nucleotides read TGTGCCAGCAGTTTAGTGGGACACCACTCCTACAATGAGCAGTTCTTC.

This clonotype has a count of ten or more. CDR3 in DNA: TGTGCCAGCTCACCACCGTTCCGACCCACCGGGGAGCTGTTTTTT. This encodes CASSPPFRPTGELFF. The V call is TRBV18, the J call TRBJ2-2; no definite D call. The CDR3 is 15 residues long. The germline CDR1 and CDR2 sequences are KGHSH and LQKENI. V was clipped by 0 bases and J by 4 bases, with 9 bases between them.

This clonotype was observed a handful of times. CDR3: CASRSLPGQGDTSDEKLFF. The CDR3 DNA follows: TGTGCCAGCAGATCCCTGCCGGGACAGGGAGATACAAGTGATGAAAAACTGTTTTTT. The chain combines TRBV6-2 or TRBV6-3 with TRBJ1-4; 9 bases are a match to TRBD1. The CDR3 consists of 19 residues. The V gene's germline CDR1 is MNHEY and CDR2 SVGEGT. V shed 6 bases and J 6 bases; nucleotides not matched to a gene: 20.

The chain has TRBV20-1 and TRBJ1-2; maybe TRBD1 (6 bases). Germline CDR1 reads DFQATT; CDR2 reads SNEGSKA (reference sequence). This CDR3 is 10 amino acids long. With 6 bases removed from V and 6 bases from J, the gap between germline ends came to 8 bases. CDR3 sequence reads: CSAYRDGYTF. The CDR3 DNA is TGCAGTGCCTACAGGGATGGCTACACCTTC.